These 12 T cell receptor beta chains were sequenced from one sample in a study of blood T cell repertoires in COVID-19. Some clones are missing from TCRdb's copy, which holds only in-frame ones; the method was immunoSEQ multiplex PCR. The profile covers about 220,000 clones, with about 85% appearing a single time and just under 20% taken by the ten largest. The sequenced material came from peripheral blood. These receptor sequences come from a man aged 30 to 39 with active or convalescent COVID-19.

CDR3 DNA sequence: TGCGCCAGCAGCCAAGGCGGGTTTAAAGATACGCAGTATTTT. This sequence encodes CASSQGGFKDTQYF. The chain has TRBV4-3 and TRBJ2-3, with a tentative D call TRBD2 (5 bases). The CDR3 covers 14 residues. V dropped 1 base and J dropped 5 bases, with 10 bases sitting between them. Germline CDR1 is LGHNA and CDR2 is YSLEER.

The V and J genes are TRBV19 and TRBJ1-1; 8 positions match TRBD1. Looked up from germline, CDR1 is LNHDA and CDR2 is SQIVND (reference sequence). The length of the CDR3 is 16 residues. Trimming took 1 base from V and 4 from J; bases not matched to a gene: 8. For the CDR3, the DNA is TGTGCCAGTAGTATAGCCGTGCGACAGGGGCGCACTGAAGCTTTCTTT. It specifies CASSIAVRQGRTEAFF.

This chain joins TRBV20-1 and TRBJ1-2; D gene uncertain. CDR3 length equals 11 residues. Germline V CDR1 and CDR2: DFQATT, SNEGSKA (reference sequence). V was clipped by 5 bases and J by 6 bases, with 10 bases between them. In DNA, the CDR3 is TGCAGTGCTCCCCCCTACGATGGCTACACCTTC. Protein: CSAPPYDGYTF.

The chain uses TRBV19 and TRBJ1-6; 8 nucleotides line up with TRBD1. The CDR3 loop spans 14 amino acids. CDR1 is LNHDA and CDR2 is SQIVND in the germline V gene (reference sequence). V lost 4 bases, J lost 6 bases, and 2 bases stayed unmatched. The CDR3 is CASSRTGINSPLHF. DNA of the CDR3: TGTGCCAGTAGTAGGACAGGGATTAATTCACCCCTCCACTTT.

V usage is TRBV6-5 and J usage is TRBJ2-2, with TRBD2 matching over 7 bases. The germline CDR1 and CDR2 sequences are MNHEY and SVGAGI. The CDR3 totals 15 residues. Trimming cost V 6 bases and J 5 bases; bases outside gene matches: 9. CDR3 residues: CASRATPGLTGELFF. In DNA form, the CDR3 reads TGTGCCAGCAGAGCTACCCCGGGACTAACCGGGGAGCTGTTTTTT.

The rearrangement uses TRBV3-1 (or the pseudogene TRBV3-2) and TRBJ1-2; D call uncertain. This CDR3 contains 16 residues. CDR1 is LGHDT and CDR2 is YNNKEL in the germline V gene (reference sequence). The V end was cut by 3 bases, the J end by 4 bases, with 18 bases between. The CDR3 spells CASSHRGSKPTYGYTF. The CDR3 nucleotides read TGTGCCAGCAGCCACAGAGGGTCCAAACCGACCTATGGCTACACCTTC.

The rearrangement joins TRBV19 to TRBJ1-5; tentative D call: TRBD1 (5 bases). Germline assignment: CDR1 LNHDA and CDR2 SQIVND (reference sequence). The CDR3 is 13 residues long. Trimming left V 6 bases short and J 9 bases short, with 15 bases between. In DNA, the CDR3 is TGTGCCAGTAGCTCCTTAGGGGTTGGGCCCCAGCATTTT. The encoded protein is CASSSLGVGPQHF.

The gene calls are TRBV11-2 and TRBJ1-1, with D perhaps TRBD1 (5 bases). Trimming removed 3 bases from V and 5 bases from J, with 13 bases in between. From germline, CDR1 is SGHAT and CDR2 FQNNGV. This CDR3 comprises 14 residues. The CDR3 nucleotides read TGTGCCAGCAGCTTTTCGGGGGGTGGTACTGAAGCTTTCTTT. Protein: CASSFSGGGTEAFF.

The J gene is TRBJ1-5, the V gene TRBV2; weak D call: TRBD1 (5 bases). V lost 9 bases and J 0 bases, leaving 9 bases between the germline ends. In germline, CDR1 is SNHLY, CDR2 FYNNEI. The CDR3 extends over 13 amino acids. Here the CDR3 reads CASRGYSNQPQHF. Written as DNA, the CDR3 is TGTGCCAGTAGGGGATATAGCAATCAGCCCCAGCATTTT.

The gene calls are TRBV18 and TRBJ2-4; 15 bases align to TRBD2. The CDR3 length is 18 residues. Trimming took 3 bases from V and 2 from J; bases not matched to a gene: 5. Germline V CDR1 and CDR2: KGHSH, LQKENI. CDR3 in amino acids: CASSPGLAGGPSKNIQYF. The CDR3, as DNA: TGTGCCAGCTCACCCGGACTAGCGGGAGGGCCCTCCAAAAACATTCAGTACTTC.

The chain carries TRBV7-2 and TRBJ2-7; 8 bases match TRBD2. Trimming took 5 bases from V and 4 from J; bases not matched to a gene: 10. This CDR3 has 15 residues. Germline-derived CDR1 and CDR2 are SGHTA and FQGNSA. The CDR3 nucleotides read TGTGCCAGCAGCCCACCCGAGCGGGAGAGATACGAGCAGTACTTC. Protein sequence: CASSPPERERYEQYF.

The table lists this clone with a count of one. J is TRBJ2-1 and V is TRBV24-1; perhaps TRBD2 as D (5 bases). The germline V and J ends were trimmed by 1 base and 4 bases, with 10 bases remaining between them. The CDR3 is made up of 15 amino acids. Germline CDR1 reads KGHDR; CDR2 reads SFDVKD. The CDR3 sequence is CATSDFRGLYNEQFF. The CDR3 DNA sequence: TGTGCCACCAGTGATTTCCGCGGGCTGTACAATGAGCAGTTCTTC.